A selection of T cell receptor beta chains follows, all from one sample in a study of CD8+ T cells in alopecia areata. Sequencing used immunoSEQ multiplex PCR; TCRdb keeps in-frame clones, though not all of them. The table includes 150,000 or so clones, roughly 86% detected once. The material was CD8+ T cells sorted from blood, obtained at week 4, from a patient treated with tofacitinib. The receptors derive from a human donor with alopecia areata. Both conserved end residues are part of each CDR3. The order of the fields is V gene, J gene, D gene, clone size, CDR3 DNA, CDR3 protein. D genes are given only for firm matches. For some rows the clone size is stated as once, few or many, or as a class when expanded; others skip it.

>TRBV5-1|TRBJ2-7|.|.
TGCGCCAGCAGCTTGGTCCTACTTTCCTACGAGCAGTACTTC
CASSLVLLSYEQYF
>TRBV11-2|TRBJ1-1|.|once
TGTGCCAGCAGCTTAGGCAGCGTTACTGAAGCTTTCTTT
CASSLGSVTEAFF
>TRBV15|TRBJ1-1|.|.
TGTGCCACCAGCAGAGATCGGGGGACTGAAGCTTTCTTT
CATSRDRGTEAFF
>TRBV5-1|TRBJ2-7|TRBD1|few
TGCGCCAGCTCAATGTGGGACAGTACCTACGAGCAGTACTTC
CASSMWDSTYEQYF
>TRBV18|TRBJ2-1|TRBD2|.
TGTGCCAGCTCACAAGGACTAGCGGGGTCCCTTTCGAGCTCCTACAATGAGCAGTTCTTC
CASSQGLAGSLSSSYNEQFF
>TRBV7-9|TRBJ1-5|TRBD1|.
TGTGCCAGCAGCGAAGACAGGGGAGATCAGCCCCAGCATTTT
CASSEDRGDQPQHF
>TRBV2|TRBJ2-7|.|.
TGTGCCAGCAAGGGTTCTACGGAGCAGTACTTC
CASKGSTEQYF
>TRBV27|TRBJ2-7|TRBD2|.
TGTGCCAGCAGTCCCATCCCAGCGGGAGGGCCCCGCGAGCAGTACTTC
CASSPIPAGGPREQYF
>TRBV2|TRBJ2-3|.|once
TGTGCCAGCAGTGGGGATTCCACAGATACGCAGTATTTT
CASSGDSTDTQYF
>TRBV4-1|TRBJ2-1|TRBD2|.
TGCGCCAGCAGCCCCCGGCGGGGGGGATCCTACAATGAGCAGTTCTTC
CASSPRRGGSYNEQFF
>TRBV4-1|TRBJ2-3|.|.
TGCGCCAGCAGCCAAGGGCTTCAGGGTACAGATACGCAGTATTTT
CASSQGLQGTDTQYF